The 9 T cell receptor beta chains reported below all come from one sample, sequenced in a study of identical twins. MiXCR, run by TCRdb on the 5' RACE reads, gives a single entry per CDR3 protein. The sample gives just under 650,000 distinct CDR3 sequences, about 7.1% of which show up once; 1.6% is in the top ten. This same sample was also taken into another study, of yellow fever vaccine responses in identical twins.

The sample consisted of PBMCs. These receptors were obtained from a young woman in good health.

The chain couples TRBV18 to TRBJ2-5; a possible D gene is TRBD2 (5 bases). The germline gives CDR1 KGHSH, CDR2 LQKENI. CDR3 length: 15 residues. Between the trimmed V and J ends, which lost 4 bases and 7 bases, there was a span of 19 bases. The CDR3 coding sequence is TGTGCCAGCTCACTGGACCCAGGACCCCGGGGGACCCAGTACTTC. Its protein product is CASSLDPGPRGTQYF. Drawing the rest from reference TRBV18 and TRBJ2-5, the complete variable domain is NAGVMQNPRHLVRRRGQEARLRCSPMKGHSHVYWYRQLPEEGLKFMVYLQKENIIDESGMPKERFSAEFPKEGPSILRIQQVVRGDSAAYFCASSLDPGPRGTQYFGPGTRLLVL.

This clonotype was counted many times. V usage is TRBV6-4 and J usage is TRBJ2-1; 10 bases line up with TRBD2. From germline, CDR1 is MRHNA and CDR2 SNTAGT. J lost 6 bases, V lost 5 bases, and 1 base had no gene match. This CDR3 has 13 residues. CDR3 region: CASSRLAGNEQFF. As DNA, the CDR3 is TGTGCCAGCAGTAGACTAGCGGGCAATGAGCAGTTCTTC.

This clonotype has only a few counts. This sequence joins TRBV7-9 and TRBJ2-1; no definite D call. Per the germline V gene, CDR1 is SEHNR and CDR2 is FQNEAQ (reference sequence). With 2 bases removed from V and 5 bases from J, the gap between germline ends came to 4 bases. The CDR3 sequence is 12 residues long. Written as DNA, the CDR3 is TGTGCCAGCAGCTTATTCGACAATGAGCAGTTCTTC. Protein sequence: CASSLFDNEQFF.

This chain links TRBV28 with TRBJ1-2, with TRBD1 identical over 9 bases. The CDR3 consists of 14 residues. Germline CDR1 MDHEN, CDR2 SYDVKM. V was clipped by 6 bases and J by 7 bases; unmatched bases: 9. In DNA form, the CDR3 reads TGTGCCAGCAGACTCGGGACAGGGACGGTTGGCTACACCTTC. Its translation is CASRLGTGTVGYTF.

This clonotype was counted between two and nine times. The chain links TRBV29-1 to TRBJ1-1; 10 bases agree with TRBD1. With 3 bases clipped from V and 6 bases from J, the junction kept 10 bases outside the gene matches. Germline-derived CDR1 and CDR2 are SQVTM and ANQGSEA. The CDR3 totals 15 residues. CDR3 nucleotides: TGCAGCGTTGACGGCCCGGGACAGGGGACTCCTGAAGCTTTCTTT. Translated: CSVDGPGQGTPEAFF.

This clonotype was recorded at least ten times. This chain connects TRBV10-3 to TRBJ2-1; TRBD2 matches 8 bases. CDR1 ENHRY and CDR2 SYGVKD come from the germline V gene. V was pared by 8 bases and J by 8 bases, with 8 bases of the junction left unmatched. CDR3 length: 13 amino acids. The CDR3 spells CAIREREIYEQFF. CDR3 in DNA: TGTGCCATCCGGGAGCGGGAGATCTATGAGCAGTTCTTC.

This clonotype has just a few counts. V gene TRBV20-1 combines with J gene TRBJ2-1; 8 nucleotides line up with TRBD2. CDR3 length equals 16 residues. V trimming: 6 bases; J trimming: 4 bases; junction bases outside the gene matches: 14. Germline V lookup: CDR1 DFQATT, CDR2 SNEGSKA (reference sequence). The CDR3 nucleotides are TGCAGTGCCAACTGGATGGGCGGGGGGTATTACAATGAGCAGTTCTTC. The encoded protein is CSANWMGGGYYNEQFF.

The chain joins TRBV28 to TRBJ2-5, with TRBD2 identical over 8 bases. CDR1 is MDHEN, CDR2 SYDVKM, per germline. J lost 1 base, V lost 5 bases, and 18 bases had no gene match. The CDR3 consists of 19 residues. The CDR3 here is CASSPQAGAAKPTQETQYF. The CDR3 bases are TGTGCCAGCAGTCCCCAAGCGGGGGCGGCTAAGCCAACCCAAGAGACCCAGTACTTC. Filled out from reference TRBV28 and TRBJ2-5, the complete variable domain reads DVKVTQSSRYLVKRTGEKVFLECVQDMDHENMFWYRQDPGLGLRLIYFSYDVKMKEKGDIPEGYSVSREKKERFSLILESASTNQTSMYLCASSPQAGAAKPTQETQYFGPGTRLLVL.

This chain joins TRBV11-2 and TRBJ2-3, with D possibly being TRBD1 (7 bases). CDR1 and CDR2 from the germline V gene are SGHAT and FQNNGV. The CDR3 length is 15 residues. V was clipped by 5 bases and J by 2 bases, with 14 bases between them. Here the CDR3 DNA reads TGTGCCAGCAGCCGCAGGGGGGTTGTCACAGATACGCAGTATTTT. Amino acids: CASSRRGVVTDTQYF.